The 22 T cell receptor beta chains given below trace back to one sample, sequenced in a study of CD8+ T cells in alopecia areata. Extracted from the samples, RNA was reverse transcribed into cDNA to serve as the sequencing template. The repertoire was sequenced with immunoSEQ multiplex PCR; TCRdb's copy has only in-frame clones and lacks some. Here the sample spans 130,000 to 150,000 clones, over 80% being singletons. The specimen comprised CD8+ T cells sorted from blood, sampled at week 0. These receptors came from a human donor with alopecia areata.

With respect to this clone: The same CDR3 also results from other DNA sequences found in this sample. V and J are TRBV4-1 and TRBJ2-7; 9 bases map to TRBD2. Per the germline V gene, CDR1 is MGHRA and CDR2 is YSYEKL. CDR3 size: 14 residues. V was clipped by 1 base and J by 4 bases; unmatched bases: 2. CDR3 in amino acids: CASSQVAGDYEQYF. Written as DNA, the CDR3 is TGCGCCAGCAGCCAAGTAGCGGGAGATTACGAGCAGTACTTC.

This chain uses TRBV4-2 with TRBJ2-7, with TRBD2 as a possible D gene (7 bases). The CDR3 runs to 13 residues. The V end was cut by 2 bases, the J end by 6 bases, with 11 bases between. Germline CDR1 and CDR2: LGHNA and YNFKEQ. The CDR3 region is CASSQPGGSEQYF. Written as DNA, the CDR3 is TGTGCCAGCAGCCAACCGGGGGGCTCCGAGCAGTACTTC.

The rearrangement joins TRBV7-7 to TRBJ2-2; D is unresolved. V lost 1 base and J 4 bases, leaving 16 bases between the germline ends. In germline, CDR1 is SSHAT, CDR2 FNYEAQ (reference sequence). This CDR3 contains 17 residues. CDR3 loop: CASSLGHLGSGTGELFF. CDR3 in DNA: TGTGCCAGCAGCTTAGGTCACCTTGGATCGGGCACCGGGGAGCTGTTTTTT.

This chain joins TRBV27 and TRBJ1-2, with D maybe TRBD1 (6 bases). Germline values: CDR1 MNHEY, CDR2 SMNVEV (reference sequence). The CDR3 extends over 13 amino acids. V was clipped by 4 bases and J by 7 bases, with 13 bases between them. CDR3: CASSSQGMSGYTF. The CDR3 nucleotides read TGTGCCAGCAGTTCGCAGGGGATGAGTGGCTACACCTTC.

V is TRBV29-1 and J is TRBJ2-1, with D unresolved. The germline gives CDR1 SQVTM, CDR2 ANQGSEA. CDR3 size: 12 residues. Trimming left V 8 bases short and J 4 bases short, with 12 bases between. The CDR3 DNA sequence: TGCAGCACCGGTGACGGGTACAATGAGCAGTTCTTC. Its protein is CSTGDGYNEQFF.

The CDR3, as DNA: TGCAGCGTTGAAGATCACTCTGGGGCCAACGTCCTGACTTTC. It encodes CSVEDHSGANVLTF. The rearrangement uses TRBV29-1 and TRBJ2-6; D not certain. The germline gives CDR1 SQVTM, CDR2 ANQGSEA. V lost 0 bases and J lost 0, with 3 bases in between. The CDR3 extends over 14 amino acids.

The chain joins TRBV27 to TRBJ1-5; no clear D. In germline, CDR1 is MNHEY, CDR2 SMNVEV (reference sequence). V was trimmed by 4 bases and J by 0 bases, leaving 7 bases between them. The CDR3 sequence is 14 residues long. The chain's CDR3 is CASSSLGSNQPQHF. In DNA, the CDR3 is TGTGCCAGCAGTTCGTTGGGTAGCAATCAGCCCCAGCATTTT.

The chain recombines TRBV6-1 with TRBJ2-2, with D hard to call. CDR3 length equals 15 residues. The germline CDR1 and CDR2 sequences are MNHNS and SASEGT. The V end was cut by 1 base, the J end by 2 bases, with 8 bases between. CDR3 residues: CASSEEVLNTGELFF. In nucleotides, the CDR3 is TGTGCCAGCAGTGAAGAAGTCCTAAACACCGGGGAGCTGTTTTTT.

V gene TRBV14 combines with J gene TRBJ2-5; 8 bases are a match to TRBD2. Germline assignment: CDR1 SGHDN and CDR2 FVKESK. The CDR3 has 17 amino acids. V lost 2 bases, J lost 7 bases, and 15 bases stayed unmatched. CDR3 amino acids: CASSQKFAGGAFGTQYF. In nucleotides, the CDR3 is TGTGCCAGCAGCCAAAAGTTCGCGGGGGGAGCCTTCGGGACCCAGTACTTC.

V usage is TRBV5-6 and J usage is TRBJ2-7; TRBD2 agrees at 11 bases. The length of the CDR3 is 16 residues. Germline V lookup: CDR1 SGHDT, CDR2 YYEEEE. Trimming took 1 base from V and 4 from J; bases not matched to a gene: 7. The CDR3 loop reads CASSLTLAGDGYEQYF. For the CDR3, the DNA is TGTGCCAGCAGCTTGACACTAGCGGGAGATGGGTACGAGCAGTACTTC.

With regard to this clone: Distinct nucleotide sequences in the sample also encode this CDR3. The rearrangement joins TRBV29-1 to TRBJ2-7; 9 bases fit TRBD2. Looked up from germline, CDR1 is SQVTM and CDR2 is ANQGSEA. The CDR3 runs 13 residues. V was clipped by 4 bases and J by 0 bases; unmatched bases: 1. CDR3 residues: CSVAAGGSYEQYF. The CDR3 coding sequence is TGCAGCGTTGCAGCGGGAGGCTCCTACGAGCAGTACTTC.

The chain has TRBV6-4 and TRBJ2-1; the D gene is possibly TRBD2 (6 bases). CDR3 length: 15 amino acids. Trimming removed 5 bases at V and 0 bases at J, with 11 bases between. Germline-derived CDR1 and CDR2 are MRHNA and SNTAGT. The DNA for the CDR3 is TGTGCCAGCAGTTTTATAGCGGACTCCTACAATGAGCAGTTCTTC. It codes for CASSFIADSYNEQFF.

Comment on this clone: Other DNA sequences in the sample encode the same CDR3. The chain recombines TRBV27 with TRBJ2-7; D is tentatively TRBD1 or TRBD2 (5 bases each). CDR1 MNHEY and CDR2 SMNVEV come from the germline V gene (reference sequence). V was clipped by 3 bases and J by 2 bases, with 8 bases between them. The CDR3 sequence is 13 residues long. The CDR3 nucleotides read TGTGCCAGCAGTTTGGGGGACGCCTACGAGCAGTACTTC. This encodes CASSLGDAYEQYF.

This chain connects TRBV29-1 to TRBJ2-5; D remains ambiguous. The CDR3 is 13 amino acids. Germline values: CDR1 SQVTM, CDR2 ANQGSEA. V was clipped by 3 bases and J by 2 bases, with 10 bases between them. The CDR3 nucleotides read TGCAGCGTTGATCCCCAGAGTCAAGAGACCCAGTACTTC. Protein: CSVDPQSQETQYF.

This chain connects TRBV13 to TRBJ2-1; D unresolved. Trimming left V 3 bases short and J 0 bases short, with 15 bases between. There are 17 residues in the CDR3. Germline V gene sequence: CDR1 PRHDT, CDR2 FYEKMQ (reference sequence). The CDR3 DNA follows: TGTGCCAGCAGCTTCCGGTCGGGCCAAGGCTCCTACAATGAGCAGTTCTTC. It encodes CASSFRSGQGSYNEQFF.

The CDR3 region has the DNA TGTGCCTGGAGTACACCGGGACAGGGGAGTCGGACTGAAGCTTTCTTT. Amino acids: CAWSTPGQGSRTEAFF. The V and J genes are TRBV30 and TRBJ1-1; 10 positions match TRBD1. Germline trimming cut 2 bases from V and 5 bases from J; bases unmatched to any gene: 11. Germline V gene lookup returns CDR1 GTSNPN and CDR2 SVGIG (reference sequence). The CDR3 covers 16 residues.

In its sample, this clone was seen a few times. Its ends do not fully match the called genes, so a read error is possible. V is TRBV29-1 and J is TRBJ2-5; 7 nucleotides agree with TRBD2. The closer fit of TRBJ2-7 to the DNA end suggests the J call may be wrong. Germline V gene data show CDR1 as SQVTM and CDR2 as ANQGSEA. The CDR3 consists of 17 residues. CDR3 nucleotides: TGCAGCGTCGAAGGTCGGAGCGGGAATCCCACCTCCTACGAGCAGTACTTC. Residues: CSVEGRSGNPTSYEQYF.

The chain uses TRBV2 and TRBJ2-1; 12 positions match TRBD2. V lost 2 bases to trimming and J lost 0 bases; unmatched junction nucleotides: 2. The V gene's germline CDR1 is SNHLY and CDR2 FYNNEI. This CDR3 spans 17 amino acids. CDR3 sequence reads: CASSETSGGPSYNEQFF. Here the CDR3 DNA reads TGTGCCAGCAGTGAAACTAGCGGGGGGCCCTCCTACAATGAGCAGTTCTTC.

The chain uses TRBV10-3 and TRBJ1-1, with D unresolved. The germline gives CDR1 ENHRY, CDR2 SYGVKD. The CDR3 spans 12 residues. The V and J ends lost 2 bases and 12 bases respectively, with 13 bases between them. DNA for the CDR3: TGTGCCATCAGTGAGGACGCGGCGCGGACTTTCTTT. Its translation: CAISEDAARTFF.

The chain links TRBV13 to TRBJ2-5, with D tentatively TRBD1 or TRBD2 (5 bases each). Germline loops: CDR1 PRHDT, CDR2 FYEKMQ (reference sequence). This CDR3 spans 15 amino acids. The V end lost 5 bases, the J end lost 1 base, and 14 bases lay between the germline ends. CDR3 DNA sequence: TGTGCCAGCAGCCAGAATTTAGGGACCCAAGAGACCCAGTACTTC. Residues: CASSQNLGTQETQYF.

V usage is TRBV14 and J usage is TRBJ2-1; 7 bases agree with TRBD1. Germline V gives CDR1 SGHDN, CDR2 FVKESK. CDR3 length equals 15 residues. J lost 9 bases, V lost 2 bases, and 10 bases had no gene match. The chain's CDR3 is CASSQYVTGKSEQFF. The CDR3 DNA is TGTGCCAGCAGCCAATACGTGACAGGGAAAAGTGAGCAGTTCTTC.

In its sample, this clone was seen once. The chain employs TRBV29-1 and TRBJ2-4; no reliable D call. The CDR3 spans 15 residues. Germline V gene sequence: CDR1 SQVTM, CDR2 ANQGSEA. Trimming removed 1 base from V and 0 bases from J, with 10 bases in between. The CDR3 spells CSVEVIEIAKNIQYF. Written as DNA, the CDR3 is TGCAGCGTTGAAGTGATTGAGATAGCCAAAAACATTCAGTACTTC. Combining the CDR3 with reference TRBV29-1 and TRBJ2-4 gives the whole variable domain SAVISQKPSRDICQRGTSLTIQCQVDSQVTMMFWYRQQPGQSLTLIATANQGSEATYESGFVIDKFPISRPNLTFSTLTVSNMSPEDSSIYLCSVEVIEIAKNIQYFGAGTRLSVL.